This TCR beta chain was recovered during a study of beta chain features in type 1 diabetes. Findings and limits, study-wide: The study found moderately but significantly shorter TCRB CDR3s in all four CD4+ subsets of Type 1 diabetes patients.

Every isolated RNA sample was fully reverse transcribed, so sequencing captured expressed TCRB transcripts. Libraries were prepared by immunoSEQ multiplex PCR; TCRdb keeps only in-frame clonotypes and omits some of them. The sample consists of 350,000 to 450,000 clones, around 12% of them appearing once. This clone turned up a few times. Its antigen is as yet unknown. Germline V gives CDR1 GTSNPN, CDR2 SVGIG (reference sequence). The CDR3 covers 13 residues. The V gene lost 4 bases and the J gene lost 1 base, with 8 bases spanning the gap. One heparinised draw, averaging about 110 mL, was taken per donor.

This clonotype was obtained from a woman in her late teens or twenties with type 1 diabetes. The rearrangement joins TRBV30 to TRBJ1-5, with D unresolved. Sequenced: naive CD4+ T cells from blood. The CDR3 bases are TGTGCCTGGACAGCGGGGAGCAATCAGCCCCAGCATTTT. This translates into CAWTAGSNQPQHF.